This T cell receptor beta chain was profiled in a study of regulatory T cells in long-lasting Graves disease. Findings and caveats of the study: Under persistent disease, TRBV28, TRBJ1-2 and TRBJ2-5 were used preferentially.

The CDR3 is 14 residues long. V was clipped by 3 bases and J by 1 base, with 6 bases between them. Germline assignment: CDR1 LNHNV and CDR2 YYDKDF (reference sequence). Documented time point: persistent/refractory GD, antithyroid drugs over 5 years with positive TRAb. After RNA was extracted from PBMCs, the TCR library was made from it. Worth noting for this clonotype: Its cognate antigen is unknown.

iRepertoire HTBI primers and Arm-PCR of CDR3 regions built TCR beta libraries. TCRdb re-called the multiplex PCR reads with MiXCR, one entry per CDR3 protein. This sample has a few hundred thousand distinct CDR3 sequences, with about 20% found just once. The gene calls are TRBV15 and TRBJ2-2, with D perhaps TRBD1 (6 bases). Sequences were derived from peripheral blood mononuclear cells (PBMCs), sampled when the disease was refractory, from a patient treated with antithyroid drugs. The receptor was isolated from a female donor with Graves disease. The chain's CDR3 is CATSRTGNTGELFF. The CDR3 DNA is TGTGCCACCAGCAGGACAGGGAACACCGGGGAGCTGTTTTTT.